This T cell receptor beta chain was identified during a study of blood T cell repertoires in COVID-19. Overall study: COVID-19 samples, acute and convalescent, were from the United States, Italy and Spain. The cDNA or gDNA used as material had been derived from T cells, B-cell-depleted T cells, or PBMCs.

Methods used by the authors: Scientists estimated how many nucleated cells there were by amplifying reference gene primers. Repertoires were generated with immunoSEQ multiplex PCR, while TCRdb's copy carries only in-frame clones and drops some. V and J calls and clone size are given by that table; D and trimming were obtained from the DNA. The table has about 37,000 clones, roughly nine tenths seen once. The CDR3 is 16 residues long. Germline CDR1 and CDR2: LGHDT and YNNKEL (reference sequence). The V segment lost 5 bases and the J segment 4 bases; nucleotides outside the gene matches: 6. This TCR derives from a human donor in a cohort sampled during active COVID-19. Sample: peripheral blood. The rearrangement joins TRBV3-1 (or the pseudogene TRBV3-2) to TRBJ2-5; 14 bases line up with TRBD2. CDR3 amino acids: CASSYRLAGGVETQYF. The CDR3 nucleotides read TGTGCCAGCAGCTACCGACTAGCGGGAGGGGTAGAGACCCAGTACTTC.